What follows are 27 T cell receptor beta chains derived from one specimen sequenced in a study of beta chain features in type 1 diabetes. Expressed TCRB transcripts got sequenced, as all isolated RNA was reverse transcribed. Here immunoSEQ multiplex PCR was the method, and the copy in TCRdb shows in-frame clones only, minus some. The data contain fewer than 150,000 clones, less than 9% of them singletons. What was sequenced was central memory CD4+ T cells from blood. These receptors originate from a woman aged 25-40 years in good health.

This clone showed up just a few times. This chain uses TRBV11-2 with TRBJ1-5; D unresolved. Germline V gene lookup returns CDR1 SGHAT and CDR2 FQNNGV. The CDR3 covers 18 residues. Trimming removed 5 bases from V and 2 bases from J, with 22 bases in between. CDR3 in amino acids: CASSRRTVIAMGNQPQHF. The CDR3 coding sequence is TGTGCCAGCAGCCGACGGACGGTGATAGCGATGGGCAATCAGCCCCAGCATTTT.

This clone was observed many times. The chain couples TRBV7-9 to TRBJ2-7; TRBD1 agrees at 7 bases. Trimming took 4 bases from V and 5 from J; bases not matched to a gene: 2. The germline V gene has CDR1 SEHNR and CDR2 FQNEAQ (reference sequence). The CDR3 is 12 residues long. The CDR3: CASSSTGDEQYF. CDR3 in DNA: TGTGCCAGCAGCTCCACAGGGGACGAGCAGTACTTC.

The table lists this clone with a few counts. The chain combines TRBV18 with TRBJ2-1; TRBD2 agrees at 9 bases. This CDR3 spans 16 amino acids. Germline V gene sequence: CDR1 KGHSH, CDR2 LQKENI. V trimming: 3 bases; J trimming: 7 bases; junction bases outside the gene matches: 10. The CDR3 loop reads CASSPKGAGGQNEQFF. CDR3 DNA sequence: TGTGCCAGCTCACCGAAAGGAGCGGGAGGTCAAAATGAGCAGTTCTTC.

This chain connects TRBV7-6 to TRBJ2-5, with TRBD2 matching over 7 bases. CDR3 size: 16 residues. The junction had 9 bases not matched to a gene; V was cut back by 1 base and J by 4 bases. Germline CDR1 is SGHVS and CDR2 is FNYEAQ. Here the CDR3 reads CASSLDPAGVGETQYF. The DNA of the CDR3 is TGTGCCAGCAGCTTAGATCCTGCGGGAGTGGGAGAGACCCAGTACTTC.

This chain joins TRBV27 and TRBJ2-7, with 11 bases that match TRBD1. V lost 7 bases and J lost 0; bases outside the gene matches: 2. Germline CDR1 and CDR2: MNHEY and SMNVEV (reference sequence). The length of the CDR3 is 14 residues. The chain's CDR3 is CASIGTGGSYEQYF. Here the CDR3 DNA reads TGTGCCAGCATCGGGACAGGGGGCTCCTACGAGCAGTACTTC.

The genes are TRBV7-3 and TRBJ2-1; 10 nucleotides line up with TRBD2. V trimming: 0 bases; J trimming: 5 bases; junction bases outside the gene matches: 4. Germline V gene sequence: CDR1 SGHTA, CDR2 FQGTGA. This CDR3 contains 16 residues. The CDR3 sequence: CASSLTGGLAHNEQFF. The DNA of the CDR3 is TGTGCCAGCAGCTTAACTGGGGGACTAGCGCACAATGAGCAGTTCTTC. Based on the CDR3 plus reference TRBV7-3 and TRBJ2-1, the full variable domain is GAGVSQTPSNKVTEKGKYVELRCDPISGHTALYWYRQSLGQGPEFLIYFQGTGAADDSGLPNDRFFAVRPEGSVSTLKIQRTERGDSAVYLCASSLTGGLAHNEQFFGPGTRLTVL.

This clone was detected a few times. This same CDR3 is encoded by further DNA sequences in the sample. The V and J genes are TRBV19 and TRBJ2-7; 11 bases agree with TRBD1. The CDR3 runs to 15 residues. Germline trimming cut 6 bases from V and 1 base from J; bases unmatched to any gene: 5. Germline V CDR1 and CDR2: LNHDA, SQIVND (reference sequence). CDR3 nucleotide sequence: TGTGCCAGTAGCACCGGGACAGGGGGTTCCTACGAGCAGTACTTC. Its translation is CASSTGTGGSYEQYF.

This rearrangement joins TRBV19 to TRBJ2-2, with unresolved D. The germline V gene has CDR1 LNHDA and CDR2 SQIVND (reference sequence). Trimming left V 3 bases short and J 4 bases short, with 12 bases between. The CDR3 has 15 amino acids. The chain's CDR3 is CASSMLPGSTGELFF. The DNA for the CDR3 is TGTGCCAGTAGTATGTTGCCGGGTAGCACCGGGGAGCTGTTTTTT. The entire variable domain, with the rest obtained from reference TRBV19 and TRBJ2-2, is as follows: DGGITQSPKYLFRKEGQNVTLSCEQNLNHDAMYWYRQDPGQGLRLIYYSQIVNDFQKGDIAEGYSVSREKKESFPLTVTSAQKNPTAFYLCASSMLPGSTGELFFGEGSRLTVL.

This chain connects TRBV18 to TRBJ2-1, with 8 bases fitting TRBD1. This CDR3 is built from 15 residues. V lost 0 bases and J lost 6; bases outside the gene matches: 4. Per the germline V gene, CDR1 is KGHSH and CDR2 is LQKENI. The CDR3, as DNA: TGTGCCAGCTCACCACCCGGGACAGGAACCAATGAGCAGTTCTTC. This encodes CASSPPGTGTNEQFF.

In its sample, this clone was seen a few times. Germline is not matched at one junction end, which may reflect a read error. This chain uses TRBV7-7 with TRBJ2-5; TRBD2 agrees at 10 bases. Germline V CDR1 and CDR2: SSHAT, FNYEAQ (reference sequence). The CDR3 contains 15 residues. The CDR3 region is CASSSLAGDEETQYF. As DNA, the CDR3 is TGTGCTAGCAGCTCTCTAGCGGGAGATGAGGAGACCCAGTACTTC.

The V call is TRBV7-2, the J call TRBJ2-4, with 7 bases that match TRBD2. Per germline, CDR1 SGHTA and CDR2 FQGNSA. With 3 bases clipped from V and 8 bases from J, the junction kept 7 bases outside the gene matches. This CDR3 has 14 residues. CDR3 amino acids: CASSFKRGGDIQYF. The CDR3 nucleotides read TGTGCCAGCAGCTTCAAGCGGGGAGGGGACATTCAGTACTTC.

This clone was counted between two and nine times. The chain links TRBV9 to TRBJ2-7; the match to TRBD1 covers 7 bases. With V trimmed by 0 bases and J by 2 bases, 2 bases remained unmatched. CDR3 length equals 14 residues. Germline V lookup: CDR1 SGDLS, CDR2 YYNGEE. The CDR3, as DNA: TGTGCCAGCAGCGTAGGGACAGGCCCCTACGAGCAGTACTTC. Amino acids: CASSVGTGPYEQYF.

This clone appeared many times. V gene TRBV28 combines with J gene TRBJ2-1; 7 bases are shared with TRBD1. With 7 bases clipped from V and 3 bases from J, the junction kept 0 bases outside the gene matches. Looked up from germline, CDR1 is MDHEN and CDR2 is SYDVKM. CDR3 length equals 12 residues. CDR3 nucleotide sequence: TGTGCCAGCACAGGGGGCTACAATGAGCAGTTCTTC. Its protein product is CASTGGYNEQFF.

The V and J genes are TRBV2 and TRBJ1-2; TRBD1 agrees at 7 bases. CDR3 size: 15 residues. The V and J ends lost 7 bases and 1 base, in that order; junction bases with no gene match: 9. Germline-derived CDR1 and CDR2 are SNHLY and FYNNEI. CDR3 DNA sequence: TGTGCCAGCAAAGAGACAGGGAGAGATAACTATGGCTACACCTTC. Protein: CASKETGRDNYGYTF.

A few counts support this clone. The rearrangement uses TRBV4-2 and TRBJ1-5; D may be TRBD1 (5 bases). The germline V and J ends were trimmed by 0 bases and 2 bases, with 8 bases remaining between them. The germline CDR1 and CDR2 sequences are LGHNA and YNFKEQ. The CDR3 consists of 15 residues. The chain's CDR3 is CASSQDRAGNQPQHF. CDR3 DNA sequence: TGTGCCAGCAGCCAAGACAGGGCTGGCAATCAGCCCCAGCATTTT.

The sample holds a few counts of this clone. The genes are TRBV7-9 and TRBJ2-5, with D tentatively TRBD2 (6 bases). Trimming took off 5 bases at V and 5 bases at J, with 15 bases between the two ends. This CDR3 comprises 14 residues. Germline CDR1 SEHNR, CDR2 FQNEAQ (reference sequence). CDR3 sequence reads: CASSLLTAGETQYF. Here the CDR3 DNA reads TGTGCCAGCAGCCTCCTAACGGCGGGGGAGACCCAGTACTTC.

The chain carries TRBV10-3 and TRBJ2-1; possible D gene TRBD2, 6 bases. CDR1 is ENHRY and CDR2 is SYGVKD in the germline V gene. The V and J ends lost 3 bases and 5 bases respectively, with 14 bases between them. This CDR3 spans 15 amino acids. Written as DNA, the CDR3 is TGTGCCATCAGTGATCGTACTAGCATGGACAATGAGCAGTTCTTC. This translates into CAISDRTSMDNEQFF.

The chain has TRBV2 and TRBJ2-7; 8 nucleotides agree with TRBD1. V was pared by 2 bases and J by 6 bases, with 9 bases of the junction left unmatched. Germline CDR1 is SNHLY and CDR2 is FYNNEI. The CDR3 spans 15 residues. CDR3: CASSELGTGSLEQYF. In nucleotides, the CDR3 is TGTGCCAGCAGTGAATTAGGGACAGGCTCTCTCGAGCAGTACTTC.

The table lists this clone with a few counts. This chain links TRBV29-1 with TRBJ1-5, with a weak D call TRBD1 (6 bases). CDR3 length equals 14 residues. V was pared by 6 bases and J by 5 bases, with 17 bases between. Looked up from germline, CDR1 is SQVTM and CDR2 is ANQGSEA. The CDR3 spells CSVAPGGADQPQHF. CDR3 sequence (DNA): TGCAGCGTCGCACCGGGGGGGGCGGATCAGCCCCAGCATTTT.

V usage is TRBV9 and J usage is TRBJ2-1; no clear D. The CDR3 covers 11 residues. Germline-derived CDR1 and CDR2 are SGDLS and YYNGEE. Trimming left V 2 bases short and J 6 bases short, with 3 bases between. This CDR3 reads CASSVRNEQFF. For the CDR3, the DNA is TGTGCCAGCAGCGTCCGCAATGAGCAGTTCTTC.

This clone was seen more than once but under ten times. The chain couples TRBV7-3 to TRBJ2-5; a weak D match, TRBD1 (5 bases). The V gene's germline CDR1 is SGHTA and CDR2 FQGTGA. V shed 4 bases and J shed 2 bases, with 8 bases lying between them. This CDR3 region has 13 residues. The CDR3 DNA is TGTGCCAGCAGCTCGACAGTTCAAGAGACCCAGTACTTC. Amino acids: CASSSTVQETQYF.

This clone has at least ten counts. The chain combines TRBV5-1 with TRBJ2-7; 13 bases match TRBD2. Per the germline V gene, CDR1 is SGHRS and CDR2 is YFSETQ. J lost 2 bases, V lost 3 bases, and 5 bases had no gene match. CDR3 length: 16 residues. The CDR3 loop reads CASSWTGTSGTYEQYF. The CDR3 nucleotides are TGCGCCAGCAGCTGGACCGGGACTAGCGGGACCTACGAGCAGTACTTC.

At least ten counts were recorded for this clone. This specimen includes other DNA sequences encoding the same CDR3. The chain combines TRBV18 with TRBJ2-7; D not certain. Trimming stripped 5 bases from V and 6 bases from J, with 11 bases between. The germline V gene encodes CDR1 KGHSH and CDR2 LQKENI. This CDR3 comprises 12 residues. CDR3 in DNA: TGTGCCAGCTCAACAACGGGTCGCGAGCAGTACTTC. Its protein product is CASSTTGREQYF. Supplemented by reference TRBV18 and TRBJ2-7, the full variable domain reads NAGVMQNPRHLVRRRGQEARLRCSPMKGHSHVYWYRQLPEEGLKFMVYLQKENIIDESGMPKERFSAEFPKEGPSILRIQQVVRGDSAAYFCASSTTGREQYFGPGTRLTVT.

The chain is built from TRBV7-9 and TRBJ2-5; weak D call: TRBD1 (6 bases). CDR1 SEHNR and CDR2 FQNEAQ come from the germline V gene (reference sequence). The CDR3 sequence is 14 residues long. V lost 5 bases, J lost 2 bases, and 12 bases lay in between. CDR3 residues: CASSRTRGQETQYF. The CDR3 bases are TGTGCCAGCAGCAGGACCAGGGGACAAGAGACCCAGTACTTC.

The V call is TRBV7-9, the J call TRBJ2-2; D is unclear. This CDR3 has 14 amino acids. The germline V gene encodes CDR1 SEHNR and CDR2 FQNEAQ (reference sequence). V was shortened by 5 bases and J by 4 bases, with 11 bases between the two germline ends. The CDR3 reads CASSRNQATGELFF. CDR3 DNA sequence: TGTGCCAGCAGCAGAAACCAGGCCACCGGGGAGCTGTTTTTT.

This clone was picked up a small number of times. The V gene is TRBV7-2, the J gene TRBJ2-2, with D maybe TRBD1 (5 bases). V gave up 3 bases and J gave up 2 bases, with 10 bases separating them. The CDR3 contains 15 residues. The V gene's germline CDR1 is SGHTA and CDR2 FQGNSA. The CDR3: CASSLTVTNTGELFF. CDR3 nucleotides: TGTGCCAGCAGCTTGACAGTCACCAACACCGGGGAGCTGTTTTTT.

This clone has only a few counts. The rearrangement uses TRBV14 and TRBJ1-1; D unresolved. CDR1 and CDR2 from the germline V gene are SGHDN and FVKESK. Trimming left V 7 bases short and J 5 bases short, with 14 bases between. CDR3 length equals 13 residues. In DNA, the CDR3 is TGTGCCAGCACCGTTACTGCGTGGACTGAAGCTTTCTTT. Translating it yields CASTVTAWTEAFF.